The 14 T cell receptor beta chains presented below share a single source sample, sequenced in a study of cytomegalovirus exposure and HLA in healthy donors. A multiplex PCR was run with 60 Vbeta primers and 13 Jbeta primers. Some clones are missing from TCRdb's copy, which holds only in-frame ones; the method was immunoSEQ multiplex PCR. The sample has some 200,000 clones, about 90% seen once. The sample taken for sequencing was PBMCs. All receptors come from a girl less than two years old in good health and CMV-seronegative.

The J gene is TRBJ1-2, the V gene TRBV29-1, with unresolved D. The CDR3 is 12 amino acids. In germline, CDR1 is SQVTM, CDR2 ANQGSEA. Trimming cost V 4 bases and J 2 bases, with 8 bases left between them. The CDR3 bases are TGCAGCGTTGGGTGGAGGAACTATGGCTACACCTTC. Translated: CSVGWRNYGYTF. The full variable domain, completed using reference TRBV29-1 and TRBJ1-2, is SAVISQKPSRDICQRGTSLTIQCQVDSQVTMMFWYRQQPGQSLTLIATANQGSEATYESGFVIDKFPISRPNLTFSTLTVSNMSPEDSSIYLCSVGWRNYGYTFGSGTRLTVV.

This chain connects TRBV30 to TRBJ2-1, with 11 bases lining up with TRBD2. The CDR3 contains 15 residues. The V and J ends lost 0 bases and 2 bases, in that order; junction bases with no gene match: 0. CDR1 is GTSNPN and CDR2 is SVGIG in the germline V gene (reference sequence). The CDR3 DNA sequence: TGTGCCTGGAGTGTACTAGCGGGAGCCTACAATGAGCAGTTCTTC. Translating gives CAWSVLAGAYNEQFF.

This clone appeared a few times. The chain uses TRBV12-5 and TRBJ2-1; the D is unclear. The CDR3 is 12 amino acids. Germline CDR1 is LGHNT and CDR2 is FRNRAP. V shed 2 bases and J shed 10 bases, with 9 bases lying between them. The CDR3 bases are TGTGCTAGTGGTTTGCCTGGAGCGGAGCAGTTCTTC. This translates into CASGLPGAEQFF.

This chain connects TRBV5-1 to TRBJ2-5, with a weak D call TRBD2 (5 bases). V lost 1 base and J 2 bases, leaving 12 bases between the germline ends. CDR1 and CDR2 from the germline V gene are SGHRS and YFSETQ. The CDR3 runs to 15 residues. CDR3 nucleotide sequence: TGCGCCAGCAGCTTGACGGTGCGGGTGCAAGAGACCCAGTACTTC. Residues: CASSLTVRVQETQYF.

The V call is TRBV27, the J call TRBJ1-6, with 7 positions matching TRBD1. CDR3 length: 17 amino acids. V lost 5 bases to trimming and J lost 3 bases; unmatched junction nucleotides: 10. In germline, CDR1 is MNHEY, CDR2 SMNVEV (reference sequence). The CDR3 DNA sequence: TGTGCCAGCAGTCTAACCCTTAGACAGGGCTATAATTCACCCCTCCACTTT. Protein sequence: CASSLTLRQGYNSPLHF.

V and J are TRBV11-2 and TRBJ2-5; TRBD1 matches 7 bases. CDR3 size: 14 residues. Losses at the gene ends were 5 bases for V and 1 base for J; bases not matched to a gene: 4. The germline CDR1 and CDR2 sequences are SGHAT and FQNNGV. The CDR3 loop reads CASSPGQPQETQYF. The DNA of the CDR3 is TGTGCCAGCAGCCCGGGACAGCCCCAAGAGACCCAGTACTTC.

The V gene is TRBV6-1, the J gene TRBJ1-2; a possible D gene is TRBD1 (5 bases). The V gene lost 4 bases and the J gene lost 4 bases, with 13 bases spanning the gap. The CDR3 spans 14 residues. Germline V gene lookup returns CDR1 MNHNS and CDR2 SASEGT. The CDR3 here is CASSVSTEGYGYTF. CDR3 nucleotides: TGTGCCAGCAGTGTATCGACAGAAGGCTATGGCTACACCTTC.

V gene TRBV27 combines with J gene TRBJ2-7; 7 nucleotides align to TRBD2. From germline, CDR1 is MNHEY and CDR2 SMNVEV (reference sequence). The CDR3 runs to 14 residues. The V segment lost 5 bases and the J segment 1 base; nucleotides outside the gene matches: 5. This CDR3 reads CASSVHGGSYEQYF. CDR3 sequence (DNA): TGTGCCAGCAGTGTACACGGGGGGTCCTACGAGCAGTACTTC.

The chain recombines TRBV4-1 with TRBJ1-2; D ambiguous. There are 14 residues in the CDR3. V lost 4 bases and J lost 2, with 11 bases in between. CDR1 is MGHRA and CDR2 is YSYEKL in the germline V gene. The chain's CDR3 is CASSPDSDNYGYTF. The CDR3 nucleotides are TGCGCCAGCAGCCCCGACTCTGACAACTATGGCTACACCTTC.

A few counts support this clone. DNA of the CDR3: TGCGCCAGCAGCCAAGATCTGTCACTACGGGGCAATCAGCCCCAGCATTTT. It is translated as CASSQDLSLRGNQPQHF. The rearrangement links TRBV4-1 to TRBJ1-5, with D unresolved. The CDR3 is made up of 17 amino acids. Trimming left V 0 bases short and J 2 bases short, with 14 bases between. The germline V gene encodes CDR1 MGHRA and CDR2 YSYEKL.

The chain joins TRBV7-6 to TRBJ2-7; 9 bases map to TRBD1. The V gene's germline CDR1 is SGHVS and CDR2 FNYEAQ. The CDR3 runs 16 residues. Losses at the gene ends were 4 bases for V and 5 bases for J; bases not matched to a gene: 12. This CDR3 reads CASSSPNGTGYDEQYF. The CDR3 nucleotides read TGTGCCAGCAGCTCTCCTAACGGGACAGGGTACGACGAGCAGTACTTC.

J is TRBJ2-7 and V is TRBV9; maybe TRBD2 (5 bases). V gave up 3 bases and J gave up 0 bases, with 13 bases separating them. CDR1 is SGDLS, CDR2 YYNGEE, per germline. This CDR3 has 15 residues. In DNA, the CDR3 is TGTGCCAGCAGCGACGGACTCTCTAGCTCCTACGAGCAGTACTTC. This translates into CASSDGLSSSYEQYF. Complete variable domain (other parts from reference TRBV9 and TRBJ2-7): DSGVTQTPKHLITATGQRVTLRCSPRSGDLSVYWYQQSLDQGLQFLIQYYNGEERAKGNILERFSAQQFPDLHSELNLSSLELGDSALYFCASSDGLSSSYEQYFGPGTRLTVT.

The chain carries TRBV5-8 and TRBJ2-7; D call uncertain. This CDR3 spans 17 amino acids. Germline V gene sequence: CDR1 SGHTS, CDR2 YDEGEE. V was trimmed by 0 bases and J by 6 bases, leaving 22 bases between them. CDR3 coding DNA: TGTGCCAGCAGCTTGGGCCGGCGGCGACCGAGAGCTTGCGAGCAGTACTTC. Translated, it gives CASSLGRRRPRACEQYF.

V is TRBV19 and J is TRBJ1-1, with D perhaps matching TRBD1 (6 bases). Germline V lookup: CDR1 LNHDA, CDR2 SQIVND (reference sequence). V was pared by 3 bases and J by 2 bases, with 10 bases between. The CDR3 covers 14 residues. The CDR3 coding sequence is TGTGCCAGTAGTATTATGGACAGTAACACTGAAGCTTTCTTT. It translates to CASSIMDSNTEAFF.